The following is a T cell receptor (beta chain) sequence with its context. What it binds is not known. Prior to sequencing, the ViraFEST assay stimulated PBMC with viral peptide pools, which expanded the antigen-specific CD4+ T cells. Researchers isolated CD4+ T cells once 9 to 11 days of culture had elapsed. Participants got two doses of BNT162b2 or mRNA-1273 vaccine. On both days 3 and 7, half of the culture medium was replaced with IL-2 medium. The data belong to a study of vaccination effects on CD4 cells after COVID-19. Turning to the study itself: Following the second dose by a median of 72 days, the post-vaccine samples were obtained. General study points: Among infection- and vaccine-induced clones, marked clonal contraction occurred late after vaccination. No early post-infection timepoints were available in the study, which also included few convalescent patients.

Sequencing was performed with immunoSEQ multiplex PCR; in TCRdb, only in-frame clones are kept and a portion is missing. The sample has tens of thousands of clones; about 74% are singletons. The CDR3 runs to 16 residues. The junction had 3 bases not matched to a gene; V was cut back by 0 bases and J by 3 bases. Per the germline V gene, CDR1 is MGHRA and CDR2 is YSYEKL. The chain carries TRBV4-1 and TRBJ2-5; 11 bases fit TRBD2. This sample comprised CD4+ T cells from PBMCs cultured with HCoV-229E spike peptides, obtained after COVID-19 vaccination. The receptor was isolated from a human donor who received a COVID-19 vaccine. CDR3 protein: CASSQEETSGEETQYF. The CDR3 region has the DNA TGCGCCAGCAGCCAAGAAGAGACTAGCGGGGAAGAGACCCAGTACTTC.